These 23 T cell receptor beta chains originate from one sample sequenced in a study of shared clonotypes between healthy human individuals. TCRdb's copy holds only in-frame clones and misses some; the assay was immunoSEQ multiplex PCR. In the table there are fewer than 850,000 clones, 90% of which are singletons. The source material was memory CD8+ T cells from PBMCs. Subset given: CD45RO+ cells pooled with CCR7-negative TemRA cells. Receptor source: a man younger than 30 in good health. Some clones in this sample may be carry-over from other donors' samples.

The chain links TRBV9 to TRBJ1-1, with D tentatively TRBD1 (5 bases). Germline V CDR1 and CDR2: SGDLS, YYNGEE. Trimming took off 0 bases at V and 4 bases at J, with 7 bases between the two ends. The CDR3 is 13 residues long. The CDR3 loop reads CASSVDGATEAFF. CDR3 in DNA: TGTGCCAGCAGCGTAGACGGGGCCACTGAAGCTTTCTTT.

This clone was seen just once. J is TRBJ1-5 and V is TRBV15, with D maybe TRBD1 (6 bases). The CDR3 spans 15 residues. CDR1 and CDR2 (germline): LNHNV, YYDKDF (reference sequence). V lost 3 bases, J lost 5 bases, and 14 bases lay in between. The CDR3 DNA is TGTGCCACCAGCAGCTGGGACACCTCCTATCAGCCCCAGCATTTT. Its protein is CATSSWDTSYQPQHF.

This clone has only a few counts. V is TRBV30 and J is TRBJ1-1; no clear D. The CDR3 has 14 amino acids. Per the germline V gene, CDR1 is GTSNPN and CDR2 is SVGIG (reference sequence). V lost 5 bases, J lost 4 bases, and 17 bases lay in between. CDR3 sequence: CAWADTPFGTEAFF. The CDR3 nucleotides are TGTGCCTGGGCAGACACCCCTTTCGGCACTGAAGCTTTCTTT.

The chain couples TRBV6-6 to TRBJ2-1, with TRBD1 identical over 7 bases. V lost 2 bases to trimming and J lost 4 bases; unmatched junction nucleotides: 8. The CDR3 is 16 amino acids. Germline V gives CDR1 MNHNY, CDR2 SVGAGI (reference sequence). As DNA, the CDR3 is TGTGCCAGCAGTTACCTCGACAGGGCAGAGTACAATGAGCAGTTCTTC. Amino acids: CASSYLDRAEYNEQFF.

V is TRBV11-2 and J is TRBJ2-7; D possibly corresponds to TRBD2 (7 bases). This CDR3 comprises 15 residues. CDR1 is SGHAT and CDR2 is FQNNGV in the germline V gene. Trimming stripped 5 bases from V and 0 bases from J, with 14 bases between. The CDR3, as DNA: TGTGCCAGCAGCGAGGCGCGGGGGCCCTCCTACGAGCAGTACTTC. The encoded protein is CASSEARGPSYEQYF.

The chain joins TRBV5-6 to TRBJ1-5; no definite D call. Trimming shortened V by 0 bases and J by 9 bases, and 16 bases separated the two germline ends. This CDR3 comprises 15 residues. The germline V gene has CDR1 SGHDT and CDR2 YYEEEE. The chain's CDR3 is CASSLGGPGVGPQHF. The CDR3 DNA is TGTGCCAGCAGCTTGGGGGGTCCCGGGGTCGGGCCCCAGCATTTT. Using reference TRBV5-6 and TRBJ1-5 for the parts outside the CDR3, the full variable domain is DAGVTQSPTHLIKTRGQQVTLRCSPKSGHDTVSWYQQALGQGPQFIFQYYEEEERQRGNFPDRFSGHQFPNYSSELNVNALLLGDSALYLCASSLGGPGVGPQHFGDGTRLSIL.

The chain combines TRBV13 with TRBJ2-1; TRBD2 matches at 10 bases. This CDR3 is built from 17 residues. V dropped 11 bases and J dropped 3; count of bases not matched to a gene: 16. The germline CDR1 and CDR2 sequences are PRHDT and FYEKMQ (reference sequence). The CDR3 loop reads CASQGVGSGRSYNEQFF. The CDR3 nucleotides read TGTGCCTCCCAGGGGGTCGGTAGCGGGAGGAGCTACAATGAGCAGTTCTTC.

This chain uses TRBV2 with TRBJ2-1, with a weak D call TRBD1 (6 bases). Deletions cut 6 bases from V and 0 bases from J, with 9 bases between. The germline CDR1 and CDR2 sequences are SNHLY and FYNNEI. This CDR3 spans 14 amino acids. In nucleotides, the CDR3 is TGTGCCAGCAGCGCAGGGGCCTCCTACAATGAGCAGTTCTTC. Its translation: CASSAGASYNEQFF.

This chain connects TRBV7-8 to TRBJ2-2, with 8 bases lining up with TRBD1. Germline V gene sequence: CDR1 SGHVS, CDR2 FQNEAQ. CDR3 size: 16 residues. V lost 2 bases, J lost 3 bases, and 5 bases stayed unmatched. This chain's CDR3 is CASSLRTGRDTGELFF. The CDR3 nucleotides read TGTGCCAGCAGCTTAAGGACAGGGCGGGACACCGGGGAGCTGTTTTTT.

The J gene is TRBJ2-1, the V gene TRBV28, with 7 nucleotides matching TRBD2. Losses at the gene ends were 3 bases for V and 10 bases for J; bases not matched to a gene: 21. Germline CDR1 MDHEN, CDR2 SYDVKM. CDR3 size: 18 residues. This CDR3 reads CASSLGTWRTAGDREQFF. CDR3 in DNA: TGTGCCAGCAGTTTGGGTACATGGCGGACCGCGGGGGATAGGGAGCAGTTCTTC.

This sequence joins TRBV5-1 and TRBJ2-5; D call uncertain. Per the germline V gene, CDR1 is SGHRS and CDR2 is YFSETQ. Trimming shortened V by 3 bases and J by 0 bases, and 15 bases separated the two germline ends. The CDR3 loop spans 16 amino acids. The DNA for the CDR3 is TGCGCCAGCAGCTCGACCCGGCCTGGACACCAAGAGACCCAGTACTTC. It yields the protein CASSSTRPGHQETQYF.

The rearrangement joins TRBV28 to TRBJ2-5, with D perhaps TRBD1 or TRBD2 (6 bases each). CDR1 is MDHEN, CDR2 SYDVKM, per germline. V was clipped by 6 bases and J by 5 bases, with 13 bases between them. CDR3 length equals 13 residues. CDR3 sequence: CASRWGAGETQYF. The CDR3 DNA sequence: TGTGCCAGCAGATGGGGGGCGGGGGAGACCCAGTACTTC.

This chain uses TRBV28 with TRBJ1-2; D may be TRBD1 (6 bases). The germline CDR1 and CDR2 sequences are MDHEN and SYDVKM. There are 14 residues in the CDR3. V was pared by 1 base and J by 4 bases, with 10 bases between. CDR3 sequence (DNA): TGTGCCAGCAGTTTATCCGGACAGCTCTATGGCTACACCTTC. Residues: CASSLSGQLYGYTF.

This clone was counted only a few times. The chain uses TRBV19 and TRBJ2-1, with D possibly matching TRBD1 (5 bases). This CDR3 has 12 residues. Trimming cost V 5 bases and J 7 bases, with 9 bases left between them. Germline values: CDR1 LNHDA, CDR2 SQIVND (reference sequence). CDR3 residues: CASSQGWNEQFF. The CDR3 DNA reads as TGTGCCAGTAGTCAGGGTTGGAATGAGCAGTTCTTC. Full variable domain (outside the CDR3, taken from reference TRBV19 and TRBJ2-1): DGGITQSPKYLFRKEGQNVTLSCEQNLNHDAMYWYRQDPGQGLRLIYYSQIVNDFQKGDIAEGYSVSREKKESFPLTVTSAQKNPTAFYLCASSQGWNEQFFGPGTRLTVL.

CDR3 in amino acids: CAIAGSQIFGYTF. DNA of the CDR3: TGTGCCATCGCGGGGAGCCAGATTTTCGGCTACACCTTC. J is TRBJ1-2 and V is TRBV28; D unresolved. Germline V gene sequence: CDR1 MDHEN, CDR2 SYDVKM. Trimming pared 10 bases from V and 8 bases from J, leaving 20 bases between. CDR3 length: 13 residues.

This chain links TRBV28 with TRBJ1-4; 7 bases map to TRBD1. The V segment lost 4 bases and the J segment 4 bases; nucleotides outside the gene matches: 9. The CDR3 contains 16 residues. CDR1 is MDHEN and CDR2 is SYDVKM in the germline V gene. The CDR3 nucleotides read TGTGCCAGCAGTTCTCTTGCGGGACAGAGTAATGAAAAACTGTTTTTT. Encoded protein: CASSSLAGQSNEKLFF.

The chain links TRBV28 to TRBJ2-7; perhaps TRBD2 as D (5 bases). V shed 7 bases and J shed 0 bases, with 13 bases lying between them. This CDR3 contains 14 residues. CDR1 MDHEN and CDR2 SYDVKM come from the germline V gene. The CDR3: CASTPRESSYEQYF. The CDR3 DNA sequence: TGTGCCAGCACACCTAGGGAGAGCTCCTACGAGCAGTACTTC.

V and J are TRBV4-1 and TRBJ2-7; perhaps TRBD1 as D (6 bases). Germline CDR1 is MGHRA and CDR2 is YSYEKL. V lost 4 bases, J lost 3 bases, and 10 bases lay in between. The CDR3 has 13 amino acids. As DNA, the CDR3 is TGCGCCAGCAGCCCCACCAGGGGCTACGAGCAGTACTTC. Translating it yields CASSPTRGYEQYF.

The chain recombines TRBV19 with TRBJ1-2, with 9 bases identical to TRBD1. Per the germline V gene, CDR1 is LNHDA and CDR2 is SQIVND (reference sequence). The V gene end was trimmed by 5 bases and the J gene end by 7 bases; junction bases not matched to a gene: 8. The CDR3 length is 14 residues. CDR3 nucleotide sequence: TGTGCCAGTAGTCAACAGGGGGCGCTGGGTGGCTACACCTTC. This codes for CASSQQGALGGYTF.

For the CDR3, the DNA is TGCGCCAGCAGCAACTACGGGACAGTTAACTCTGGGGCCAACGTCCTGACTTTC. This gives the protein CASSNYGTVNSGANVLTF. V usage is TRBV5-1 and J usage is TRBJ2-6; 7 nucleotides line up with TRBD1. There are 18 residues in the CDR3. J lost 0 bases, V lost 4 bases, and 10 bases had no gene match. Germline V CDR1 and CDR2: SGHRS, YFSETQ. The entire variable domain, with the rest obtained from reference TRBV5-1 and TRBJ2-6, is as follows: KAGVTQTPRYLIKTRGQQVTLSCSPISGHRSVSWYQQTPGQGLQFLFEYFSETQRNKGNFPGRFSGRQFSNSRSEMNVSTLELGDSALYLCASSNYGTVNSGANVLTFGAGSRLTVL.

The CDR3 spells CASSLAEMFGNQPQHF. The CDR3 DNA follows: TGTGCCAGCAGCTTAGCAGAGATGTTTGGCAATCAGCCCCAGCATTTT. This chain joins TRBV7-8 and TRBJ1-5; D is unresolved. The CDR3 is 16 residues long. From germline, CDR1 is SGHVS and CDR2 FQNEAQ. The V end lost 0 bases, the J end lost 2 bases, and 11 bases lay between the germline ends.

J is TRBJ2-1 and V is TRBV27, with 7 bases lining up with TRBD2. With 2 bases clipped from V and 6 bases from J, the junction kept 7 bases outside the gene matches. Germline V CDR1 and CDR2: MNHEY, SMNVEV (reference sequence). The CDR3 totals 15 residues. CDR3 region: CASSLGAGTGNEQFF. The CDR3 region has the DNA TGTGCCAGCAGTTTAGGAGCGGGAACGGGCAATGAGCAGTTCTTC.

This chain links TRBV28 with TRBJ1-5, with no clear D. The CDR3 length is 12 residues. In germline, CDR1 is MDHEN, CDR2 SYDVKM. V lost 8 bases to trimming and J lost 0 bases, with 5 bases between them. The CDR3 sequence is CASRFSNQPQHF. CDR3 bases: TGTGCCAGCCGATTTAGCAATCAGCCCCAGCATTTT. Combining the CDR3 with reference TRBV28 and TRBJ1-5 gives the whole variable domain DVKVTQSSRYLVKRTGEKVFLECVQDMDHENMFWYRQDPGLGLRLIYFSYDVKMKEKGDIPEGYSVSREKKERFSLILESASTNQTSMYLCASRFSNQPQHFGDGTRLSIL.